This entry concerns a single TCR beta chain. No antigen is known for it. Sequenced by immunoSEQ multiplex PCR; TCRdb stores in-frame clones only, minus some. The table lists 130,000 to 150,000 clones, 88% of them singletons. The sample comes from a study of T cell responses to AZD1222 COVID-19 vaccine. Study in general: Pooling covered second doses at about 4 or about 12 weeks. Study outcomes and limitations: Repertoires were obtained solely post-peak T cell response. Regions 160-218 and 743-854 held dominance among vaccine-associated CD4 TCRs, which spanned spike.

Per the germline V gene, CDR1 is SGDLS and CDR2 is YYNGEE. The length of the CDR3 is 18 residues. The germline V and J ends were trimmed by 0 bases and 2 bases, with 18 bases remaining between them. The source is an adult in good health. Here the sequenced sample was peripheral blood, taken on day 0 of AZD1222 vaccination. The rearrangement uses TRBV9 and TRBJ2-1; a weak D match, TRBD2 (6 bases). The CDR3 spells CASSVVGAAGRPYNEQFF. The CDR3 DNA follows: TGTGCCAGCAGCGTAGTCGGCGCCGCGGGGAGACCCTACAATGAGCAGTTCTTC.